Sequencing of this TCR beta chain was carried out in a study of T cells in Graves' hyperthyroidism and ophthalmopathy. RNA transcripts served as the template for amplifying TCR beta CDR3 regions. RT-PCR in the first round (using the HTBI primer set) targeted the TCR CDR3. TCRdb re-derived calls from the multiplex PCR reads in MiXCR, one entry per CDR3 protein. Of 150,000 or so distinct CDR3 sequences in the sample, about 9.4% are singletons; the top ten hold about 20%. This clonotype was seen many times. The sequence was collected from a young woman with Graves' hyperthyroidism that later progressed to Graves' ophthalmopathy. Sequencing was performed on blood.

The DNA for the CDR3 is TGCGCCAGCAGCTTACTTACAGGACCCGGGATGAACACTGAAGCTTTCTTT. Protein sequence: CASSLLTGPGMNTEAFF. This rearrangement joins TRBV5-1 to TRBJ1-1; a possible D gene is TRBD1 (5 bases). V dropped 2 bases and J dropped 0 bases, with 17 bases sitting between them. CDR1 and CDR2 from the germline V gene are SGHRS and YFSETQ. This CDR3 is built from 17 residues.